The 25 T cell receptor beta chains in this list originate from one sample, sequenced in a study of HIV-infected patients and healthy controls. No cell fractionation was done, so the repertoire covers all unsorted peripheral blood T cells. cDNA was made from 400 to 500 ng RNA using alpha and beta constant primers. Alpha and beta chain libraries were made separately by chain-specific third strand synthesis with multiplexing indices. TCRdb re-derived calls from the 5' RACE reads in MiXCR, one entry per CDR3 protein. The sample has about 18,000 distinct CDR3 sequences, 10% to 15% seen once. The sequencing input was blood. The receptors shown here come from an adult in good health.

V usage is TRBV7-2 and J usage is TRBJ1-1, with D possibly TRBD1 on 5 matching bases. Trimming took off 6 bases at V and 5 bases at J, with 19 bases between the two ends. Germline V lookup: CDR1 SGHTA, CDR2 FQGNSA. The CDR3 totals 15 residues. Written as DNA, the CDR3 is TGTGCCAGCAGTCCCCCCTCGAGGGGTGGGACTGAAGCTTTCTTT. The encoded protein is CASSPPSRGGTEAFF.

This clonotype was counted many times. The CDR3 protein is CSVDVGGGTEAFF. The DNA for the CDR3 is TGCAGCGTTGATGTGGGGGGAGGGACTGAAGCTTTCTTT. The J gene is TRBJ1-1, the V gene TRBV29-1; weak D call: TRBD1 (5 bases). Germline assignment: CDR1 SQVTM and CDR2 ANQGSEA. The V end lost 3 bases, the J end lost 5 bases, and 13 bases lay between the germline ends. This CDR3 spans 13 amino acids.

At least ten counts were recorded for this clonotype. The rearrangement joins TRBV18 to TRBJ1-1; D possibly corresponds to TRBD1 (5 bases). The CDR3 loop spans 13 amino acids. Germline assignment: CDR1 KGHSH and CDR2 LQKENI. Trimming took off 4 bases at V and 7 bases at J, with 13 bases between the two ends. CDR3 sequence reads: CASSQTQGFEAFF. The CDR3 DNA follows: TGTGCCAGCTCACAAACCCAGGGATTTGAAGCTTTCTTT.

V and J are TRBV7-9 and TRBJ1-2; D ambiguous. The V end was cut by 2 bases, the J end by 6 bases, with 10 bases between. The CDR3 has 13 amino acids. Germline lookup yields CDR1 SEHNR and CDR2 FQNEAQ (reference sequence). The CDR3 nucleotides are TGTGCCAGCAGCTTACGACCCATTAATGGCTACACCTTC. Amino acid sequence: CASSLRPINGYTF.

The chain has TRBV7-2 and TRBJ2-1; D is possibly TRBD1 (5 bases). Trimming stripped 3 bases from V and 5 bases from J, with 11 bases between. The CDR3 runs 14 residues. Germline V gene sequence: CDR1 SGHTA, CDR2 FQGNSA. The CDR3 DNA reads TGTGCCAGCAGCTTTGCAGGGCGAAACAATGAGCAGTTCTTC. This codes for CASSFAGRNNEQFF. The entire variable domain, with the rest obtained from reference TRBV7-2 and TRBJ2-1, is as follows: GAGVSQSPSNKVTEKGKDVELRCDPISGHTALYWYRQSLGQGLEFLIYFQGNSAPDKSGLPSDRFSAERTGGSVSTLTIQRTQQEDSAVYLCASSFAGRNNEQFFGPGTRLTVL.

By sample share, this clonotype is medium-sized (0.01 to 0.1%). This chain joins TRBV29-1 and TRBJ1-5, with D unresolved. V gave up 4 bases and J gave up 3 bases, with 10 bases separating them. The CDR3 contains 13 residues. From germline, CDR1 is SQVTM and CDR2 ANQGSEA. The CDR3, as DNA: TGCAGCGTTGCCATCAGGACCAATCAGCCCCAGCATTTT. As protein: CSVAIRTNQPQHF.

Ten or more counts support this clonotype. This sequence joins TRBV7-8 and TRBJ2-7; tentatively, D is TRBD2 (5 bases). V was cut by 2 bases and J by 2 bases, with 16 bases left in between. The germline CDR1 and CDR2 sequences are SGHVS and FQNEAQ. This CDR3 has 16 residues. CDR3 sequence (DNA): TGTGCCAGCAGCTTAAGCGGTCAAAGGTGGACCTACGAGCAGTACTTC. Its translation: CASSLSGQRWTYEQYF. The full variable domain, completed using reference TRBV7-8 and TRBJ2-7, is GAGVSQSPRYKVAKRGQDVALRCDPISGHVSLFWYQQALGQGPEFLTYFQNEAQLDKSGLPSDRFFAERPEGSVSTLKIQRTQQEDSAVYLCASSLSGQRWTYEQYFGPGTRLTVT.

This clonotype was seen ten or more times. The rearrangement joins TRBV6-5 to TRBJ2-7, with 7 bases aligning to TRBD2. This CDR3 has 12 amino acids. V lost 2 bases and J lost 6; bases outside the gene matches: 1. The germline V gene encodes CDR1 MNHEY and CDR2 SVGAGI. In nucleotides, the CDR3 is TGTGCCAGCAGTTACGGGGGGGGCGAGCAGTACTTC. It is translated as CASSYGGGEQYF.

This clonotype came up many times. The rearrangement uses TRBV4-3 and TRBJ2-2; D not certain. Germline V CDR1 and CDR2: LGHNA, YSLEER. Deletions cut 1 base from V and 3 bases from J, with 9 bases between. There are 15 residues in the CDR3. The CDR3 is CASSQVGSYTGELFF. The CDR3 DNA reads TGCGCCAGCAGCCAAGTGGGCTCGTACACCGGGGAGCTGTTTTTT.

This clonotype was counted once. The chain uses TRBV14 and TRBJ1-1; D remains ambiguous. Trimming pared 1 base from V and 0 bases from J, leaving 6 bases between. This CDR3 is built from 14 residues. Germline V gene sequence: CDR1 SGHDN, CDR2 FVKESK. CDR3 residues: CASSQAGMNTEAFF. Written as DNA, the CDR3 is TGTGCCAGCAGCCAAGCTGGAATGAACACTGAAGCTTTCTTT.

This clonotype showed up many times. The V and J genes are TRBV7-2 and TRBJ1-5; D is uncertain. V lost 5 bases and J 9 bases, leaving 11 bases between the germline ends. Germline V gene lookup returns CDR1 SGHTA and CDR2 FQGNSA. This CDR3 has 12 amino acids. The CDR3 DNA reads TGTGCCAGCAGCACCAGACTGGCGCCCCAGCATTTT. Its protein is CASSTRLAPQHF.

This chain connects TRBV14 to TRBJ2-7; 7 bases match TRBD2. The CDR3 contains 17 residues. Germline V gives CDR1 SGHDN, CDR2 FVKESK. J gave up 2 bases and V 0 bases, and 10 bases lay outside the gene matches. The CDR3 DNA reads TGTGCCAGCAGCCAAGATTGGGGCGCCGGGGGGACCTACGAGCAGTACTTC. Its protein is CASSQDWGAGGTYEQYF.

This clonotype was seen many times. V is TRBV12-3 or TRBV12-4 and J is TRBJ1-1; the D gene is possibly TRBD1 (6 bases). The CDR3 contains 17 residues. Trimming took off 2 bases at V and 5 bases at J, with 21 bases between the two ends. CDR3 loop: CASSLRSIGGLKTEAFF. Here the CDR3 DNA reads TGTGCCAGCAGTTTAAGGTCTATAGGGGGTCTCAAGACTGAAGCTTTCTTT.

The genes are TRBV6-1 and TRBJ1-5; no clear D. Per the germline V gene, CDR1 is MNHNS and CDR2 is SASEGT. The V and J ends lost 7 bases and 1 base respectively, with 11 bases between them. The CDR3 contains 14 residues. CDR3 bases: TGTGCCAGCAACGAGGGCGGGAGCAATCAGCCCCAGCATTTT. Amino acid sequence: CASNEGGSNQPQHF.

This clonotype was recorded many times. The chain carries TRBV12-3 or TRBV12-4 and TRBJ2-7; possibly TRBD2 for D (5 bases). The CDR3 loop spans 13 amino acids. Trimming took 2 bases from V and 2 from J, leaving 7 bases between them. The CDR3 loop is CASSLRRAYEQYF. The CDR3 coding sequence is TGTGCCAGCAGTTTACGGCGGGCCTACGAGCAGTACTTC.

This clonotype is termed medium-sized. The chain uses TRBV28 and TRBJ1-2, with TRBD1 matching over 9 bases. J was trimmed by 7 bases and V by 4 bases; bases with no gene match: 4. The CDR3 consists of 13 residues. In germline, CDR1 is MDHEN, CDR2 SYDVKM. Written as DNA, the CDR3 is TGTGCCAGCAGTTCACAGGGGGCTTCTGGCTACACCTTC. Translating gives CASSSQGASGYTF.

This clonotype was counted ten times or more. V is TRBV7-2 and J is TRBJ2-7; perhaps D is TRBD1 or TRBD2 (6 bases each). Trimming took 3 bases from V and 4 from J, leaving 16 bases between them. This CDR3 has 15 amino acids. In germline, CDR1 is SGHTA, CDR2 FQGNSA. The CDR3 protein is CASSLVRGAGYEQYF. The DNA of the CDR3 is TGTGCCAGCAGCTTGGTCAGGGGCGCGGGGTACGAGCAGTACTTC.

This chain connects TRBV20-1 to TRBJ1-2; D is perhaps TRBD1 (5 bases). Germline V CDR1 and CDR2: DFQATT, SNEGSKA (reference sequence). There are 14 residues in the CDR3. V shed 1 base and J shed 7 bases, with 16 bases lying between them. The DNA for the CDR3 is TGCAGTGCTAGAGGCACCGGGGCGGGAGGTGGCTACACCTTC. Translation gives CSARGTGAGGGYTF.

Only a few counts were recorded for this clonotype. The chain recombines TRBV5-8 with TRBJ1-1; D may be TRBD1 (6 bases). V shed 6 bases and J shed 6 bases, with 15 bases lying between them. The CDR3 loop spans 13 amino acids. Germline-derived CDR1 and CDR2 are SGHTS and YDEGEE. CDR3 coding DNA: TGTGCCAGCACCTTAGGGGGTGGCCCTGAAGCTTTCTTT. Its protein product is CASTLGGGPEAFF.

This clonotype was observed at least ten times. V and J are TRBV2 and TRBJ1-1, with 7 bases that match TRBD1. Germline V gives CDR1 SNHLY, CDR2 FYNNEI. Trimming took 5 bases from V and 4 from J; bases not matched to a gene: 10. The CDR3 runs 15 residues. CDR3 in amino acids: CASSTMGQRSTEAFF. The CDR3 region has the DNA TGTGCCAGCAGTACGATGGGACAGCGGAGCACTGAAGCTTTCTTT.

This clonotype was found many times. The chain links TRBV28 to TRBJ1-2, with 8 positions matching TRBD1. There are 18 residues in the CDR3. Germline CDR1 reads MDHEN; CDR2 reads SYDVKM. The V and J ends lost 5 bases and 4 bases, in that order; junction bases with no gene match: 18. This CDR3 is CASSTTQTTGVGAYGYTF. CDR3 bases: TGTGCCAGCAGTACCACCCAAACGACAGGGGTTGGGGCCTATGGCTACACCTTC.

The chain uses TRBV6-2 or TRBV6-3 and TRBJ1-1, with D perhaps TRBD1 (5 bases). Per germline, CDR1 MNHEY and CDR2 SVGEGT. V lost 4 bases to trimming and J lost 3 bases, with 18 bases between them. The CDR3 is 16 amino acids. CDR3 amino acids: CASSSGGAGWDTEAFF. Here the CDR3 DNA reads TGTGCCAGCAGTTCGGGCGGGGCCGGCTGGGACACTGAAGCTTTCTTT.

This clonotype was recorded many times. The chain employs TRBV4-1 and TRBJ1-4, with 9 nucleotides matching TRBD1. Trimming cost V 1 base and J 8 bases; bases outside gene matches: 14. The CDR3 loop spans 18 amino acids. From germline, CDR1 is MGHRA and CDR2 YSYEKL. CDR3 in amino acids: CASSQVSTGTGFREKLFF. Written as DNA, the CDR3 is TGCGCCAGCAGCCAAGTCTCAACCGGGACAGGGTTTCGGGAAAAACTGTTTTTT.

This clonotype has ten or more counts. The genes are TRBV4-2 and TRBJ2-5; 11 nucleotides align to TRBD1. The germline gives CDR1 LGHNA, CDR2 YNFKEQ. The CDR3 consists of 17 residues. V dropped 2 bases and J dropped 5; count of bases not matched to a gene: 10. CDR3 nucleotide sequence: TGTGCCAGCAGCCAACTCTCCCCGGGACAGGGGGGGGAGACCCAGTACTTC. Protein sequence: CASSQLSPGQGGETQYF.

The sample holds many counts of this clonotype. The V call is TRBV4-3, the J call TRBJ1-2; D is uncertain. The germline V gene has CDR1 LGHNA and CDR2 YSLEER. V shed 0 bases and J shed 8 bases, with 10 bases lying between them. The CDR3 is 13 amino acids. CDR3 loop: CASSQDLGGGYTF. The DNA of the CDR3 is TGCGCCAGCAGCCAAGATTTGGGTGGCGGCTACACCTTC.